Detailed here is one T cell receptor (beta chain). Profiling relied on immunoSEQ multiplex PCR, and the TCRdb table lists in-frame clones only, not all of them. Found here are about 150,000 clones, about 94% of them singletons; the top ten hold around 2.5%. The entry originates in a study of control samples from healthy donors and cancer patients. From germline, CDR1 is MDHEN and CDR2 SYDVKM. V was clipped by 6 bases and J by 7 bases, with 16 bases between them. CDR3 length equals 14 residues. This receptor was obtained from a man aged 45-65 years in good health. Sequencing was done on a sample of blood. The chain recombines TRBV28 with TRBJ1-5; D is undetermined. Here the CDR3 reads CASRPRTGHQPQHF. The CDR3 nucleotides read TGTGCCAGCAGACCTCGGACCGGGCACCAGCCCCAGCATTTT.